What follows are 10 T cell receptor beta chains derived from one specimen sequenced in a study of cytomegalovirus exposure and HLA in healthy donors. Vbeta (60) and Jbeta (13) primers were used in the PCR. Some clones are missing from TCRdb's copy, which holds only in-frame ones; the method was immunoSEQ multiplex PCR. The sample contains roughly 150,000 clones, roughly three quarters of which appear only once. Sequences were obtained from PBMCs. The origin of the receptors is a woman aged 40-49 years in good health and CMV-seronegative.

This clone was observed a handful of times. The chain is built from TRBV10-3 and TRBJ1-5; 7 bases agree with TRBD1. CDR1 and CDR2 (germline): ENHRY, SYGVKD. This CDR3 spans 15 amino acids. The V segment lost 6 bases and the J segment 3 bases; nucleotides outside the gene matches: 8. This chain's CDR3 is CAISQGQDANQPQHF. The CDR3 DNA sequence: TGTGCCATCAGCCAAGGACAGGATGCCAATCAGCCCCAGCATTTT.

The V call is TRBV6-1, the J call TRBJ1-1; no reliable D call. The CDR3 totals 13 residues. Germline V CDR1 and CDR2: MNHNS, SASEGT. The V end lost 8 bases, the J end lost 8 bases, and 18 bases lay between the germline ends. The chain's CDR3 is CASCGSYSLEAFF. The CDR3 region has the DNA TGTGCCAGCTGCGGGTCCTACAGCTTGGAAGCTTTCTTT.

V and J are TRBV5-4 and TRBJ2-7, with 14 nucleotides matching TRBD2. The CDR3 runs 15 residues. From germline, CDR1 is SGHNT and CDR2 YYREEE (reference sequence). V gave up 4 bases and J gave up 6 bases; unmatched junction bases: 6. The CDR3 region is CASSLGTSGSGEQYF. The CDR3 DNA reads as TGTGCCAGCAGCCTAGGGACTAGCGGGAGCGGCGAGCAGTACTTC.

This chain uses TRBV19 with TRBJ2-3, with no clear D. The CDR3 totals 15 residues. The V and J ends lost 6 bases and 2 bases respectively, with 15 bases between them. Germline V CDR1 and CDR2: LNHDA, SQIVND (reference sequence). The CDR3 sequence: CASSRNPSNTDTQYF. For the CDR3, the DNA is TGTGCCAGTAGCCGTAATCCTTCTAACACAGATACGCAGTATTTT.

As regards this clone: Other DNA sequences in this sample translate to the same CDR3. This chain links TRBV28 with TRBJ2-7; 8 bases agree with TRBD2. Germline loops: CDR1 MDHEN, CDR2 SYDVKM. V lost 8 bases and J lost 2; bases outside the gene matches: 8. The CDR3 length is 14 residues. CDR3 region: CASRSGGETYEQYF. The CDR3 DNA follows: TGTGCCAGCCGAAGCGGGGGCGAAACCTACGAGCAGTACTTC.

The rearrangement joins TRBV19 to TRBJ1-2, with 10 bases lining up with TRBD1. This CDR3 comprises 15 residues. In germline, CDR1 is LNHDA, CDR2 SQIVND (reference sequence). Trimming took 3 bases from V and 6 from J; bases not matched to a gene: 7. CDR3 sequence reads: CASSITRTGGDGYTF. The CDR3 DNA reads as TGTGCCAGTAGTATCACCCGGACAGGGGGAGATGGCTACACCTTC.

There are a few counts of this clone. The chain joins TRBV11-1 to TRBJ2-2, with D possibly matching TRBD2 (5 bases). Trimming took off 2 bases at V and 2 bases at J, with 9 bases between the two ends. Germline CDR1 is SGHAT and CDR2 is FQDESV (reference sequence). CDR3 size: 15 residues. The CDR3 DNA is TGTGCCAGCAGCTTATTACGGGGAAACACCGGGGAGCTGTTTTTT. It translates to CASSLLRGNTGELFF.

This clone was seen a handful of times. This chain joins TRBV5-1 and TRBJ2-7; TRBD1 aligns across 8 bases. Trimming took 5 bases from V and 0 from J; bases not matched to a gene: 7. Germline V gene sequence: CDR1 SGHRS, CDR2 YFSETQ. This CDR3 region has 15 residues. CDR3 coding DNA: TGCGCCAGCAGACGTCCGGACAGGGACTCCTACGAGCAGTACTTC. This translates into CASRRPDRDSYEQYF.

V gene TRBV6-1 combines with J gene TRBJ2-7; 8 bases fit TRBD1. Germline-derived CDR1 and CDR2 are MNHNS and SASEGT. The length of the CDR3 is 14 residues. V lost 4 bases, J lost 4 bases, and 6 bases stayed unmatched. The CDR3 nucleotides are TGTGCCAGCAGTGTGGAGCAGGGGGCATACGAGCAGTACTTC. This translates into CASSVEQGAYEQYF.

The V and J genes are TRBV2 and TRBJ2-7; 8 bases match TRBD2. Trimming took 3 bases from V and 12 from J; bases not matched to a gene: 7. This CDR3 is 12 amino acids long. The germline V gene encodes CDR1 SNHLY and CDR2 FYNNEI. CDR3 sequence (DNA): TGTGCCAGCAGTGAGATTCGCGGGAGGTTGTACTTC. It yields the protein CASSEIRGRLYF.